This TCR beta chain was found in a study of shared clonotypes between healthy human individuals. Study-level points and caveats: Researchers sampled blood only, noting tissue repertoires likely differ. Naive subsets, compared against memory subsets, generally had larger estimated richness values.

Assay: immunoSEQ multiplex PCR; the TCRdb copy retains only in-frame clones and omits some. This sample has 2 million to 2.5 million clones, with 90% to 96% found just once. The CDR3 covers 16 residues. V lost 5 bases and J lost 1; bases outside the gene matches: 9. Germline V lookup: CDR1 SGHNT, CDR2 YENEEA. Comment on this clone: Its antigen remains unknown.

This TCR was sampled from a man aged 18 to 29 in good health. The gene calls are TRBV11-3 and TRBJ2-3, with 7 bases fitting TRBD1. Source material: naive CD4+ T cells sorted from blood. Sample subset: CD45RA+ positively selected. The chain's CDR3 is CASSDPGTEGTDTQYF. In nucleotides, the CDR3 is TGTGCCAGCAGCGACCCCGGGACAGAGGGCACAGATACGCAGTATTTT.